A single TCR beta chain is shown here with its context. The record originates from a study of blood T cell repertoires in COVID-19. About the study: Some COVID-19 samples were acute and others convalescent; all came from the United States, Italy and Spain. From T cells, B-cell-depleted T cells, or PBMCs came the material, which was cDNA or gDNA.

The authors' processing: Amplification from reference gene primers served as the basis for estimated nucleated cell counts. Sequencing was performed with immunoSEQ multiplex PCR; in TCRdb, only in-frame clones are kept and a portion is missing. From that table come the V and J calls and clone size; the DNA was used to work out D and trimming. The table has tens of thousands of clones, about nine tenths seen once. V was clipped by 1 base and J by 1 base, with 10 bases between them. Germline V gene sequence: CDR1 SGHVS, CDR2 FNYEAQ. The CDR3 is 15 amino acids. This chain uses TRBV7-6 with TRBJ1-2; D unclear. The source of this sequence is a man aged 45-65 years with active COVID-19. Sequencing was carried out using peripheral blood. CDR3 in DNA: TGTGCCAGCAGCTTAGTACCTCAGGTTAACTATGGCTACACCTTC. This gives the protein CASSLVPQVNYGYTF. The entire variable domain, with the rest obtained from reference TRBV7-6 and TRBJ1-2, is as follows: GAGVSQSPRYKVTKRGQDVALRCDPISGHVSLYWYRQALGQGPEFLTYFNYEAQQDKSGLPNDRFSAERPEGSISTLTIQRTEQRDSAMYRCASSLVPQVNYGYTFGSGTRLTVV.